Shown below are 7 T cell receptor beta chains from a single sample sequenced in a study of blood T cell repertoires in COVID-19. Profiled with immunoSEQ multiplex PCR; TCRdb holds only in-frame clones, not every one. This sample has 100,000 to 150,000 clones, with about four fifths found just once. Sequencing was carried out using peripheral blood. Receptor source: a man of 80 years or more with active or convalescent COVID-19.

The genes are TRBV10-3 and TRBJ2-1, with 12 bases matching TRBD2. This CDR3 is built from 12 residues. The V gene end was trimmed by 11 bases and the J gene end by 13 bases; junction bases not matched to a gene: 9. Germline CDR1 and CDR2: ENHRY and SYGVKD. CDR3 amino acids: CAVTGTSGPQFF. CDR3 nucleotide sequence: TGTGCCGTCACCGGGACTAGCGGGCCCCAGTTCTTC.

The chain employs TRBV19 and TRBJ1-1; D may be TRBD1 (6 bases). Trimming left V 6 bases short and J 0 bases short, with 11 bases between. The CDR3 is made up of 14 amino acids. Germline CDR1 is LNHDA and CDR2 is SQIVND (reference sequence). The CDR3 nucleotides are TGTGCCAGTAGCCAACAGGGTTTGAACACTGAAGCTTTCTTT. It specifies CASSQQGLNTEAFF.

This sequence joins TRBV6-6 and TRBJ2-3, with 10 bases that match TRBD2. This CDR3 spans 15 amino acids. The ends lost 6 bases at V and 2 bases at J; junction bases unmatched: 5. CDR1 and CDR2 from the germline V gene are MNHNY and SVGAGI (reference sequence). The CDR3 DNA reads as TGTGCCAGCAGGGCTAGCGGGGGACTCACAGATACGCAGTATTTT. This codes for CASRASGGLTDTQYF.

This clone is a singleton in its sample. This sequence joins TRBV6-5 and TRBJ1-1, with D uncertain. Trimming took 4 bases from V and 2 from J, leaving 11 bases between them. CDR1 is MNHEY and CDR2 is SVGAGI in the germline V gene. The CDR3 runs to 14 residues. The CDR3 here is CASSSIGGNTEAFF. The DNA of the CDR3 is TGTGCCAGCAGTTCAATCGGAGGAAACACTGAAGCTTTCTTT.

This chain joins TRBV30 and TRBJ1-2; 11 bases fit TRBD1. CDR3 size: 15 residues. Per the germline V gene, CDR1 is GTSNPN and CDR2 is SVGIG (reference sequence). Germline trimming cut 0 bases from V and 7 bases from J; bases unmatched to any gene: 7. CDR3 coding DNA: TGTGCCTGGAGTGTACCGGGACAGGGGGTTTTTGGCTACACCTTC. It specifies CAWSVPGQGVFGYTF.

The count of this clone is one. The rearrangement joins TRBV7-9 to TRBJ2-5; 7 positions match TRBD1. Germline V gene lookup returns CDR1 SEHNR and CDR2 FQNEAQ (reference sequence). The CDR3 length is 14 residues. Unmatched junction bases numbered 2, after V lost 2 bases and J lost 2 bases. CDR3 region: CASSLSTGQETQYF. CDR3 bases: TGTGCCAGCAGCTTATCGACAGGGCAAGAGACCCAGTACTTC.

The J gene is TRBJ2-2, the V gene TRBV7-2; TRBD1 matches at 10 bases. The CDR3 spans 15 residues. V lost 2 bases and J lost 8; bases outside the gene matches: 5. Looked up from germline, CDR1 is SGHTA and CDR2 is FQGNSA. CDR3 nucleotides: TGTGCCAGCAGCTTACAAGACAGGGGGCGAGGGGAGCTGTTTTTT. This sequence encodes CASSLQDRGRGELFF.